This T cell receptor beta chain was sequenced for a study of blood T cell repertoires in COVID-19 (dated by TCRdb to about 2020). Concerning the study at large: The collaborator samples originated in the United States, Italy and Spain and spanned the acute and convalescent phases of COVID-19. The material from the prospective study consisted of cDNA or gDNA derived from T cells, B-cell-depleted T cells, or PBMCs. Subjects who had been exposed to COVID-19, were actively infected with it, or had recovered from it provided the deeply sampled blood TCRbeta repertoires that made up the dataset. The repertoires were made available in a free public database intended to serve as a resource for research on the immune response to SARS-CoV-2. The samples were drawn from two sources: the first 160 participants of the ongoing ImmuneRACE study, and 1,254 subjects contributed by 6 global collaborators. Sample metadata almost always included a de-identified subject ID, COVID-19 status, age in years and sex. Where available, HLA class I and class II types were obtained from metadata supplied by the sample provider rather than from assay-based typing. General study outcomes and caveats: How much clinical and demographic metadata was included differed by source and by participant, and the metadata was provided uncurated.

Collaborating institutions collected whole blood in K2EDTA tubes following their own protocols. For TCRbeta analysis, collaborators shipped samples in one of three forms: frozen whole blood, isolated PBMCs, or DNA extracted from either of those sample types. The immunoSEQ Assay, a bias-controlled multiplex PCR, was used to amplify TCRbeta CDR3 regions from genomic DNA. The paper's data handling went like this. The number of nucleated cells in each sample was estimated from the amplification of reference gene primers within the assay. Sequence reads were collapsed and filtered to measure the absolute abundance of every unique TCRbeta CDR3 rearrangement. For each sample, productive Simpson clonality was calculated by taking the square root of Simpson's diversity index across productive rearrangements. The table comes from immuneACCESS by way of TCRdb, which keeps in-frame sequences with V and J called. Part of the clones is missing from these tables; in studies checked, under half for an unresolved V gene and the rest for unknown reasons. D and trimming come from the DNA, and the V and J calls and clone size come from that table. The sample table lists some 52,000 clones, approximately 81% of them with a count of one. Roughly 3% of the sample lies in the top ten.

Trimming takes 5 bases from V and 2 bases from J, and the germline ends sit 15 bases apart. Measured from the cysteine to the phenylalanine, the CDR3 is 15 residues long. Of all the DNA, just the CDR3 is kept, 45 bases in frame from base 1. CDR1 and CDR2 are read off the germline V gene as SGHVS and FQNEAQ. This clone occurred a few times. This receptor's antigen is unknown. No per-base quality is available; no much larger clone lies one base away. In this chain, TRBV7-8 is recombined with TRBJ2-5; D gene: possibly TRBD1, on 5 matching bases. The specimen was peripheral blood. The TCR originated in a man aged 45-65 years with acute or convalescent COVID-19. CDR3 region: CASSLKRQLQETQYF. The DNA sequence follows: TGTGCCAGCAGCCTAAAGAGACAGCTACAAGAGACCCAGTACTTC. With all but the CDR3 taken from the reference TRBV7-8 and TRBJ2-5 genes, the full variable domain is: GAGVSQSPRYKVAKRGQDVALRCDPISGHVSLFWYQQALGQGPEFLTYFQNEAQLDKSGLPSDRFFAERPEGSVSTLKIQRTQQEDSAVYLCASSLKRQLQETQYFGPGTRLLVL.